The 28 T cell receptor beta chains below were found in one sample sequenced in a study of cytomegalovirus exposure and HLA in healthy donors. The PCR had 60 Vbeta and 13 Jbeta primers. Method: immunoSEQ multiplex PCR; TCRdb's copy keeps in-frame clones and lacks some. The sample contains 110,000 to 150,000 clones, roughly 80% of which appear only once. What was sequenced was PBMCs. Receptor source: a female donor in good health and CMV-seronegative.

The chain joins TRBV29-1 to TRBJ2-1; a weak D match, TRBD2 (5 bases). The CDR3 has 11 amino acids. Germline V gene data show CDR1 as SQVTM and CDR2 as ANQGSEA. V lost 4 bases, J lost 8 bases, and 9 bases lay in between. CDR3 sequence (DNA): TGCAGCGTTGTCGGGGTCCATGAGCAGTTCTTC. Its protein is CSVVGVHEQFF.

The rearrangement joins TRBV5-1 to TRBJ2-4; D might be TRBD2 (6 bases). Germline-derived CDR1 and CDR2 are SGHRS and YFSETQ. Trimming left V 2 bases short and J 13 bases short, with 16 bases between. The CDR3 contains 13 residues. In DNA, the CDR3 is TGCGCCAGCAGCTTAAGAGATAGCGGCCTCCAGTACTTC. Its protein is CASSLRDSGLQYF.

Only a few counts were recorded for this clone. The V gene is TRBV29-1, the J gene TRBJ1-4, with no clear D. The CDR3 runs to 15 residues. The V end lost 3 bases, the J end lost 0 bases, and 11 bases lay between the germline ends. The germline V gene encodes CDR1 SQVTM and CDR2 ANQGSEA. The CDR3 spells CSVDEGTATNEKLFF. CDR3 coding DNA: TGCAGCGTTGATGAGGGCACTGCAACTAATGAAAAACTGTTTTTT.

The rearrangement joins TRBV6-5 to TRBJ1-5; the D gene is possibly TRBD1 (5 bases). The germline gives CDR1 MNHEY, CDR2 SVGAGI. This CDR3 has 16 amino acids. V lost 2 bases to trimming and J lost 7 bases, with 18 bases between them. CDR3 DNA: TGTGCCAGCAGTTACGGAGGGGCTCTTTCGGGGCAGCCCCAGCATTTT. This sequence encodes CASSYGGALSGQPQHF.

V usage is TRBV5-1 and J usage is TRBJ2-2; 12 bases are a match to TRBD2. The CDR3 loop spans 17 amino acids. Germline V gene sequence: CDR1 SGHRS, CDR2 YFSETQ. V was clipped by 4 bases and J by 4 bases; unmatched bases: 8. CDR3 protein: CASSPMTSGSITGELFF. DNA for the CDR3: TGCGCCAGCAGCCCAATGACTAGCGGGAGTATCACCGGGGAGCTGTTTTTT.

J is TRBJ2-7 and V is TRBV7-2, with D perhaps matching TRBD1 (5 bases). Germline CDR1 reads SGHTA; CDR2 reads FQGNSA. The CDR3 consists of 12 residues. The V end was cut by 4 bases, the J end by 6 bases, with 10 bases between. The CDR3 DNA reads TGTGCCAGCAGCTCACACAGGTTCGAGCAGTACTTC. Amino acids: CASSSHRFEQYF.

V gene TRBV11-2 combines with J gene TRBJ1-2, with 7 bases identical to TRBD1. J lost 3 bases, V lost 5 bases, and 3 bases had no gene match. CDR3 size: 13 residues. The germline gives CDR1 SGHAT, CDR2 FQNNGV. The CDR3 here is CASSRGQDYGYTF. DNA for the CDR3: TGTGCCAGCAGCCGAGGACAGGACTATGGCTACACCTTC.

The CDR3 region has the DNA TGTGCCAGCAGCTTAGGGGCAGGTAATAGCAATCAGCCCCAGCATTTT. This codes for CASSLGAGNSNQPQHF. This chain joins TRBV7-9 and TRBJ1-5, with no clear D. V lost 1 base, J lost 0 bases, and 10 bases lay in between. The CDR3 consists of 16 residues. Germline V gives CDR1 SEHNR, CDR2 FQNEAQ (reference sequence).

This clone was counted between two and nine times. The J gene is TRBJ1-1, the V gene TRBV6-5; the D gene is possibly TRBD1 (6 bases). The CDR3 is 14 residues long. V was shortened by 5 bases and J by 2 bases, with 12 bases between the two germline ends. CDR1 MNHEY and CDR2 SVGAGI come from the germline V gene. CDR3 amino acids: CASSHYRANTEAFF. The CDR3 DNA reads as TGTGCCAGCAGTCACTACAGGGCAAACACTGAAGCTTTCTTT.

This clone came up once. The gene calls are TRBV30 and TRBJ1-2, with a possible D match to TRBD1 (6 bases). V lost 1 base and J 7 bases, leaving 7 bases between the germline ends. The CDR3 is made up of 11 amino acids. Germline CDR1 GTSNPN, CDR2 SVGIG (reference sequence). Written as DNA, the CDR3 is TGTGCCTGGAGTGCAGGGGCTGGCTACACCTTC. This sequence encodes CAWSAGAGYTF.

The V gene is TRBV6-6, the J gene TRBJ2-7; TRBD1 is a possible D gene (5 bases). Trimming pared 0 bases from V and 3 bases from J, leaving 9 bases between. This CDR3 is built from 14 residues. In germline, CDR1 is MNHNY, CDR2 SVGAGI (reference sequence). CDR3 loop: CASSYSDRDYEQYF. The CDR3 DNA reads as TGTGCCAGCAGTTACTCCGACAGAGACTACGAGCAGTACTTC.

CDR3 nucleotides: TGTGCCGGGGCAGAGTCCCCAGGCGGAAACACCATATATTTT. This encodes CAGAESPGGNTIYF. The V gene is TRBV7-9, the J gene TRBJ1-3; D is perhaps TRBD1 (5 bases). The CDR3 sequence is 14 residues long. Germline V gene lookup returns CDR1 SEHNR and CDR2 FQNEAQ (reference sequence). Trimming removed 11 bases at V and 4 bases at J, with 18 bases between.

This clone was seen a handful of times. The chain employs TRBV7-9 and TRBJ1-3; D remains unclear. V was clipped by 4 bases and J by 4 bases, with 14 bases between them. Germline loops: CDR1 SEHNR, CDR2 FQNEAQ (reference sequence). There are 15 residues in the CDR3. Written as DNA, the CDR3 is TGTGCCAGCAGCTCCCAAGCGTCCCAGGGAAACACCATATATTTT. It encodes CASSSQASQGNTIYF. Together with reference TRBV7-9 and TRBJ1-3, the CDR3 gives the full variable domain: DTGVSQNPRHKITKRGQNVTFRCDPISEHNRLYWYRQTLGQGPEFLTYFQNEAQLEKSRLLSDRFSAERPKGSFSTLEIQRTEQGDSAMYLCASSSQASQGNTIYFGEGSWLTVV.

The chain carries TRBV6-5 and TRBJ1-1; D is ambiguous. CDR3 size: 11 residues. Germline loops: CDR1 MNHEY, CDR2 SVGAGI. V lost 4 bases and J 9 bases, leaving 9 bases between the germline ends. For the CDR3, the DNA is TGTGCCAGCAGTTCAACGGTACAAGCTTTCTTT. This codes for CASSSTVQAFF.

The chain's CDR3 is CSVGGRNQPQHF. The CDR3 DNA sequence: TGCAGCGTTGGGGGGCGGAATCAGCCCCAGCATTTT. V and J are TRBV29-1 and TRBJ1-5; a possible D gene is TRBD1 (6 bases). Germline V CDR1 and CDR2: SQVTM, ANQGSEA. V lost 4 bases and J lost 4, with 8 bases in between. There are 12 residues in the CDR3.

This clone was seen just once. J is TRBJ2-1 and V is TRBV27, with 7 bases lining up with TRBD1. This CDR3 has 13 residues. Germline V CDR1 and CDR2: MNHEY, SMNVEV (reference sequence). V lost 0 bases, J lost 9 bases, and 2 bases stayed unmatched. CDR3 sequence: CASSLSAGGEQFF. The DNA of the CDR3 is TGTGCCAGCAGTTTATCGGCAGGGGGTGAGCAGTTCTTC.

The gene calls are TRBV27 and TRBJ1-4; 8 bases map to TRBD1. The J segment lost 0 bases and the V segment lost 4 bases, leaving 4 bases of the junction unmatched. The CDR3 consists of 16 residues. Germline V gene data show CDR1 as MNHEY and CDR2 as SMNVEV (reference sequence). CDR3 region: CASSSGQGATNEKLFF. CDR3 coding DNA: TGTGCCAGCAGTTCCGGACAGGGAGCAACTAATGAAAAACTGTTTTTT.

The chain has TRBV5-4 and TRBJ1-3; perhaps TRBD1 as D (5 bases). V was clipped by 0 bases and J by 0 bases, with 16 bases between them. The V gene's germline CDR1 is SGHNT and CDR2 YYREEE (reference sequence). CDR3 size: 18 residues. The CDR3 region is CASSLAGVRPSSGNTIYF. CDR3 bases: TGTGCCAGCAGCTTGGCGGGGGTGCGGCCCTCCTCTGGAAACACCATATATTTT.

The chain links TRBV5-1 to TRBJ2-7, with D perhaps TRBD2 (6 bases). Trimming took off 4 bases at V and 1 base at J, with 9 bases between the two ends. The CDR3 is 13 amino acids. Germline V CDR1 and CDR2: SGHRS, YFSETQ. CDR3 nucleotide sequence: TGCGCCAGCAGCGACGGGGGATCCTACGAGCAGTACTTC. Amino acid sequence: CASSDGGSYEQYF.

V gene TRBV19 combines with J gene TRBJ1-1, with D uncertain. Trimming cost V 3 bases and J 4 bases, with 9 bases left between them. This CDR3 region has 13 residues. From germline, CDR1 is LNHDA and CDR2 SQIVND (reference sequence). The DNA for the CDR3 is TGTGCCAGTAGTATCAGATTGGCCACTGAAGCTTTCTTT. It translates to CASSIRLATEAFF.

The CDR3 sequence: CASKQGATNEKLFF. The CDR3 nucleotides are TGTGCCAGCAAACAGGGCGCAACTAATGAAAAACTGTTTTTT. The gene calls are TRBV2 and TRBJ1-4; maybe TRBD1 (6 bases). Trimming cost V 7 bases and J 0 bases, with 9 bases left between them. The CDR3 extends over 14 amino acids. From germline, CDR1 is SNHLY and CDR2 FYNNEI.

This chain links TRBV18 with TRBJ1-1, with 10 positions matching TRBD1. Losses at the gene ends were 6 bases for V and 1 base for J; bases not matched to a gene: 8. This CDR3 spans 16 amino acids. The germline gives CDR1 KGHSH, CDR2 LQKENI. The CDR3 bases are TGTGCCAGCTCTACCGGGACAGGGGCGGGGAACACTGAAGCTTTCTTT. It encodes CASSTGTGAGNTEAFF.

The rearrangement joins TRBV6-5 to TRBJ1-2, with 7 bases lining up with TRBD1. Germline V gives CDR1 MNHEY, CDR2 SVGAGI. J lost 5 bases, V lost 5 bases, and 5 bases had no gene match. The CDR3 contains 13 residues. CDR3 sequence: CASSADRAYGYTF. The CDR3 DNA is TGTGCCAGCAGTGCAGACAGGGCTTATGGCTACACCTTC.

This chain joins TRBV29-1 and TRBJ1-4; TRBD1 matches at 9 bases. The ends lost 6 bases at V and 7 bases at J; junction bases unmatched: 9. The CDR3 is 14 amino acids. Germline CDR1 SQVTM, CDR2 ANQGSEA. In DNA, the CDR3 is TGCAGCGTCGACCCGGGACAGGGTGGTGAAAAACTGTTTTTT. Translation: CSVDPGQGGEKLFF.

The rearrangement uses TRBV27 and TRBJ2-3; D gene uncertain. The germline gives CDR1 MNHEY, CDR2 SMNVEV (reference sequence). V lost 2 bases, J lost 0 bases, and 12 bases lay in between. CDR3 length equals 16 residues. The CDR3 here is CASSLAPEASTDTQYF. Written as DNA, the CDR3 is TGTGCCAGCAGTTTAGCGCCAGAAGCGAGCACAGATACGCAGTATTTT.

The V gene is TRBV6-4, the J gene TRBJ2-1; TRBD2 agrees at 8 bases. V was clipped by 2 bases and J by 4 bases; unmatched bases: 4. This CDR3 is 15 amino acids long. The V gene's germline CDR1 is MRHNA and CDR2 SNTAGT. The CDR3 sequence is CASSDTSGAYNEQFF. The CDR3, as DNA: TGTGCCAGCAGTGACACTAGCGGAGCGTACAATGAGCAGTTCTTC.

This sequence joins TRBV12-5 and TRBJ2-7; 7 bases line up with TRBD1. Germline-derived CDR1 and CDR2 are LGHNT and FRNRAP. After removal of 6 bases from V and 3 bases from J, the junction contained 2 bases not matched to a gene. This CDR3 is built from 12 residues. The DNA for the CDR3 is TGTGCTAGTGGCCGGGACAGCTACGAGCAGTACTTC. Translated: CASGRDSYEQYF.

The chain carries TRBV7-9 and TRBJ2-1, with 10 nucleotides matching TRBD2. This CDR3 is built from 15 residues. CDR1 and CDR2 from the germline V gene are SEHNR and FQNEAQ (reference sequence). V gave up 4 bases and J gave up 6 bases; unmatched junction bases: 6. This CDR3 reads CASSSPSGRSNEQFF. Here the CDR3 DNA reads TGTGCCAGCAGCTCCCCTAGCGGGAGAAGCAATGAGCAGTTCTTC.